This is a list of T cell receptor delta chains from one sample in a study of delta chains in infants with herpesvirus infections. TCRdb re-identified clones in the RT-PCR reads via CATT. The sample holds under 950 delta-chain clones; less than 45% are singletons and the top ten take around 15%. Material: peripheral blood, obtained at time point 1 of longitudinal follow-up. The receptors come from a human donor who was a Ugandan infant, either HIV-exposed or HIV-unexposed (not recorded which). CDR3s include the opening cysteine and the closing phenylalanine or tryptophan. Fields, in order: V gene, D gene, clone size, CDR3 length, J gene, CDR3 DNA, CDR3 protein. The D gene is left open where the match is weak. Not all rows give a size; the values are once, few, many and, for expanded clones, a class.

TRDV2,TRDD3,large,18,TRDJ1,TGTGCCTGTGACACCTCTGGGGGATACTACCCGTACACCGATAAACTCATCTTT,CACDTSGGYYPYTDKLIF
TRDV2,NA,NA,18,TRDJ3,TGTGCCTGTGACACCTGGGGGTCCAGCTCCTGGGACACCCGACAGATGTTTTTC,CACDTWGSSSWDTRQMFF
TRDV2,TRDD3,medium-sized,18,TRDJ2,TGTGCCTGTGGTTCTACTGGGGGATACGGCGGAGTGACAGCACAACTCTTCTTT,CACGSTGGYGGVTAQLFF
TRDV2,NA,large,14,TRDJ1,TGTGCCTGTGACACGGGCGGTGCCTGTGATAAACTCATCTTT,CACDTGGACDKLIF
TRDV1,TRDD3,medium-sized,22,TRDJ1,TGTGCTCTTGGGGAACTTAGTCTGATCAGAGGGTACTGGGGGAGCTACACCGATAAACTCATCTTT,CALGELSLIRGYWGSYTDKLIF
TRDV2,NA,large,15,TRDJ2,TGTGCCTGTGACACCGACCGGGATATAGGAGCACAACTCTTCTTT,CACDTDRDIGAQLFF
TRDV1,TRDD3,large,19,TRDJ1,TGTGCTCTTGGGGAACCCCCTCAGAGGGGGATTGCGGCCACCGATAAACTCATCTTT,CALGEPPQRGIAATDKLIF
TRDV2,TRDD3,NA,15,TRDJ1,TGTGCCTGTGACACCTGGGGGATACGCGCCGATAAACTCATCTTT,CACDTWGIRADKLIF
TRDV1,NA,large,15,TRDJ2,TGTGCTCTTGGAAATCGACCGTTTTTGGCCGCACAACTCTTCTTT,CALGNRPFLAAQLFF
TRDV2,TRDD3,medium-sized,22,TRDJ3,TGTGCCTGTGACACCGTCCCTTCTACTGGGGGACCCAGCTCCTGGGACACCCGACAGATGTTTTTC,CACDTVPSTGGPSSWDTRQMFF
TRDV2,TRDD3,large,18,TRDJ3,TGTGCCTGTGACACCGTGGGGGATATCTCCTGGGACACCCGACAGATGTTTTTC,CACDTVGDISWDTRQMFF
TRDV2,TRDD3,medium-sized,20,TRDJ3,TGTGCCTGTGACGATGAATACTGGGGGCTGAGCTCCTGGGACACCCGACAGATGTTTTTC,CACDDEYWGLSSWDTRQMFF
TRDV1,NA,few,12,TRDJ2,TGTGCTCTTAATATACCGACAGCACAACTCTTCTTT,CALNIPTAQLFF